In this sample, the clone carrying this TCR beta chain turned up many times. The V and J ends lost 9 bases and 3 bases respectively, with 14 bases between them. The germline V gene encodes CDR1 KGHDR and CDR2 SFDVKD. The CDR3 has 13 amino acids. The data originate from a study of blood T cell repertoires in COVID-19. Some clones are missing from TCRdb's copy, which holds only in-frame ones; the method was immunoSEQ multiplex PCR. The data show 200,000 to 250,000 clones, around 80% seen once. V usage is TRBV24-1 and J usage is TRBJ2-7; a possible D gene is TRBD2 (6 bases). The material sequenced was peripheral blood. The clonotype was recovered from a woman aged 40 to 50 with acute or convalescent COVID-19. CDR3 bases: TGTGCCACCGCCGGAGGGAACGGCTACGAGCAGTACTTC. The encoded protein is CATAGGNGYEQYF.